What follows are 11 T cell receptor beta chains derived from one specimen sequenced in a study of tissue T cells after allogeneic stem cell transplantation. Assay: immunoSEQ multiplex PCR; the TCRdb copy retains only in-frame clones and omits some. The sample lists about 6,300 clones; 69% were seen once. Material: tissue from the stomach, obtained at autopsy. The receptors come from a woman aged 18 to 55 with breast cancer.

The V and J genes are TRBV6-2 or TRBV6-3 and TRBJ2-7; 8 bases line up with TRBD2. Germline-derived CDR1 and CDR2 are MNHEY and SVGEGT. V lost 2 bases, J lost 4 bases, and 4 bases stayed unmatched. This CDR3 has 14 amino acids. This CDR3 is CASSYVSGGYEQYF. The CDR3, as DNA: TGTGCCAGCAGTTACGTCTCGGGAGGGTACGAGCAGTACTTC.

This chain links TRBV7-9 with TRBJ2-3; perhaps TRBD2 as D (5 bases). The CDR3 consists of 13 residues. Germline V lookup: CDR1 SEHNR, CDR2 FQNEAQ (reference sequence). CDR3 DNA: TGTGTCCTTGCGACCGGAGGAACAGATACGCAGTATTTT. Encoded protein: CVLATGGTDTQYF. Combining the CDR3 with reference TRBV7-9 and TRBJ2-3 gives the whole variable domain DTGVSQNPRHKITKRGQNVTFRCDPISEHNRLYWYRQTLGQGPEFLTYFQNEAQLEKSRLLSDRFSAERPKGSFSTLEIQRTEQGDSAMYLCVLATGGTDTQYFGPGTRLTVL.

This sequence joins TRBV6-1 and TRBJ2-1; unclear D gene. Germline-derived CDR1 and CDR2 are MNHNS and SASEGT. V lost 2 bases and J lost 15, with 11 bases in between. The CDR3 covers 11 residues. CDR3 protein: CASSEFLRRFF. The CDR3 nucleotides are TGTGCCAGCAGTGAATTCTTGCGACGGTTCTTC.

The J gene is TRBJ1-4, the V gene TRBV27, with D possibly matching TRBD1 (6 bases). Germline lookup yields CDR1 MNHEY and CDR2 SMNVEV (reference sequence). V lost 6 bases to trimming and J lost 8 bases, with 19 bases between them. The CDR3 consists of 15 residues. The CDR3, as DNA: TGTGCCAGCAGCTTGCAGCAGGGGTACGGGGAAAAACTGTTTTTT. Protein product: CASSLQQGYGEKLFF. Drawing the rest from reference TRBV27 and TRBJ1-4, the complete variable domain is EAQVTQNPRYLITVTGKKLTVTCSQNMNHEYMSWYRQDPGLGLRQIYYSMNVEVTDKGDVPEGYKVSRKEKRNFPLILESPSPNQTSLYFCASSLQQGYGEKLFFGSGTQLSVL.

The DNA of the CDR3 is TGTGCCAGCAGCCAGGGGAGACAGGGAAACATTCAGTACTTC. As protein: CASSQGRQGNIQYF. The J gene is TRBJ2-4, the V gene TRBV3-1 (or the pseudogene TRBV3-2), with 7 bases fitting TRBD1. The CDR3 totals 14 residues. Losses at the gene ends were 3 bases for V and 6 bases for J; bases not matched to a gene: 5. Germline CDR1 is LGHDT and CDR2 is YNNKEL (reference sequence).

This clone was seen a handful of times. The V and J genes are TRBV7-9 and TRBJ1-1, with D possibly matching TRBD1 (5 bases). The CDR3 is 14 amino acids. The germline gives CDR1 SEHNR, CDR2 FQNEAQ (reference sequence). V gave up 2 bases and J gave up 1 base, with 8 bases separating them. CDR3 in DNA: TGTGCCAGCAGCTTAAGTGGGGGGAACACTGAAGCTTTCTTT. Its translation is CASSLSGGNTEAFF.

The chain combines TRBV3-1 (or the pseudogene TRBV3-2) with TRBJ2-3; TRBD1 might be the D (5 bases). CDR1 and CDR2 from the germline V gene are LGHDT and YNNKEL (reference sequence). The CDR3 contains 13 residues. Between the trimmed V and J ends, which lost 5 bases and 1 base, there was a span of 7 bases. The CDR3 loop reads CASSAQGTDTQYF. The CDR3 nucleotides are TGTGCCAGCAGCGCACAGGGCACAGATACGCAGTATTTT.

The genes are TRBV6-2 or TRBV6-3 and TRBJ1-1; D is uncertain. CDR1 and CDR2 from the germline V gene are MNHEY and SVGEGT. V lost 0 bases and J lost 7, with 12 bases in between. This CDR3 contains 14 residues. This CDR3 reads CASSYSMGMDEAFF. Here the CDR3 DNA reads TGTGCCAGCAGTTACTCGATGGGGATGGATGAAGCTTTCTTT.

This chain uses TRBV18 with TRBJ2-6, with D unresolved. The V and J ends lost 0 bases and 0 bases respectively, with 9 bases between them. CDR3 length: 17 amino acids. Germline assignment: CDR1 KGHSH and CDR2 LQKENI. The CDR3 nucleotides read TGTGCCAGCTCACCACCGCGCCGGCCCTCTGGGGCCAACGTCCTGACTTTC. This translates into CASSPPRRPSGANVLTF.

V usage is TRBV4-2 and J usage is TRBJ2-5; 13 bases map to TRBD2. This CDR3 spans 17 amino acids. Trimming took 1 base from V and 3 from J; bases not matched to a gene: 5. CDR1 LGHNA and CDR2 YNFKEQ come from the germline V gene. CDR3 nucleotides: TGTGCCAGCAGCCAAGTCGGAGGACTAGCGGGGGAAGAGACCCAGTACTTC. Translated, it gives CASSQVGGLAGEETQYF.

The sample holds one count of this clone. The chain links TRBV6-2 or TRBV6-3 to TRBJ2-3, with D possibly matching TRBD2 (5 bases). Germline CDR1 and CDR2: MNHEY and SVGEGT. CDR3 length equals 14 residues. V dropped 6 bases and J dropped 5 bases, with 15 bases sitting between them. In DNA form, the CDR3 reads TGTGCCAGCAGCCTAACGGTAGCGCGAGATACGCAGTATTTT. Translated: CASSLTVARDTQYF.